What follows are 8 T cell receptor beta chains derived from one specimen sequenced in a study of blood T cells in healthy people across ages. Together with a sample-barcoded 5' primer, a J-beta primer mix was included in a second PCR lasting about 7 to 12 cycles. Each CDR3 protein is one row after TCRdb ran MiXCR on the 5' RACE reads. The profile shows roughly 560,000 distinct CDR3 sequences, 20% to 30% of them singletons. The sample was also linked to a second study, of T cells of mothers and their children.

Sequencing was carried out using blood. These receptors were taken from a boy aged 5 to 17 in good health.

This clonotype was counted at least ten times. The chain carries TRBV5-6 and TRBJ2-5, with D maybe TRBD2 (5 bases). Judging by the DNA end, TRBJ2-7 fits better; the J call may be wrong. This CDR3 spans 15 amino acids. CDR1 SGHDT and CDR2 YYEEEE come from the germline V gene. The CDR3 DNA reads TGTGCCAGCAGCTTGGAAGGACTCCTATCCCACGAGCAGTACTTC. The encoded protein is CASSLEGLLSHEQYF.

The chain employs TRBV20-1 and TRBJ1-2, with no clear D. Germline CDR1 and CDR2: DFQATT and SNEGSKA (reference sequence). V lost 2 bases and J 0 bases, leaving 10 bases between the germline ends. CDR3 length equals 14 residues. The CDR3: CSARPDPTNYGYTF. As DNA, the CDR3 is TGCAGTGCTAGACCGGACCCCACTAACTATGGCTACACCTTC.

This chain uses TRBV20-1 with TRBJ2-7; D gene uncertain. With 1 base removed from V and 4 bases from J, the gap between germline ends came to 14 bases. The germline gives CDR1 DFQATT, CDR2 SNEGSKA (reference sequence). This CDR3 spans 14 amino acids. The CDR3 is CSARVPGPGYEQYF. The CDR3 coding sequence is TGCAGTGCTAGAGTCCCCGGACCCGGGTACGAGCAGTACTTC.

This clonotype came up many times. The V gene is TRBV29-1, the J gene TRBJ2-7; D is possibly TRBD1 (5 bases). This CDR3 is built from 12 residues. Germline loops: CDR1 SQVTM, CDR2 ANQGSEA. Trimming removed 4 bases at V and 1 base at J, with 8 bases between. The CDR3 is CSVVAGSYEQYF. For the CDR3, the DNA is TGCAGCGTTGTTGCAGGGTCCTACGAGCAGTACTTC.

Remarks on this clonotype: A much larger clone lies a single base off, so this may be a read error. The J gene is TRBJ2-3, the V gene TRBV6-4; 11 bases fit TRBD1. Germline CDR1 and CDR2: MRHNA and SNTAGT. This CDR3 is built from 15 residues. The CDR3: CASSPGQGEADTQCF. The CDR3 bases are TGTGCCAGCAGTCCGGGACAGGGGGAAGCAGATACGCAGTGTTTT.

The chain recombines TRBV5-5 with TRBJ1-1; D not certain. Trimming removed 7 bases from V and 7 bases from J, with 20 bases in between. Germline loops: CDR1 SGHKS, CDR2 YYEKEE (reference sequence). CDR3 length: 14 amino acids. The CDR3 loop reads CASYMGLGKYEAFF. CDR3 bases: TGTGCCAGCTACATGGGTCTGGGAAAATATGAAGCTTTCTTT. The complete variable domain, with remaining parts taken from reference TRBV5-5 and TRBJ1-1, reads DAGVTQSPTHLIKTRGQQVTLRCSPISGHKSVSWYQQVLGQGPQFIFQYYEKEERGRGNFPDRFSARQFPNYSSELNVNALLLGDSALYLCASYMGLGKYEAFFGQGTRLTVV.

V is TRBV20-1 and J is TRBJ2-3, with TRBD2 identical over 9 bases. Germline CDR1 is DFQATT and CDR2 is SNEGSKA (reference sequence). This CDR3 spans 15 amino acids. After removal of 3 bases from V and 2 bases from J, the junction contained 6 bases not matched to a gene. Here the CDR3 DNA reads TGCAGTGCTAGGGGACTAGCTGAAGACACAGATACGCAGTATTTT. This translates into CSARGLAEDTDTQYF.

This clonotype was counted between two and nine times. The chain has TRBV20-1 and TRBJ2-7, with a weak D call TRBD1 (6 bases). Germline assignment: CDR1 DFQATT and CDR2 SNEGSKA (reference sequence). V dropped 3 bases and J dropped 1 base, with 10 bases sitting between them. This CDR3 has 13 residues. The CDR3 coding sequence is TGCAGTGCTAGTGGCGACAGGTCCTACGAGCAGTACTTC. Its translation is CSASGDRSYEQYF.